The 5 T cell receptor beta chains below were found in one sample sequenced in a study of T cells in Graves' hyperthyroidism and ophthalmopathy (dated by TCRdb to between 2018 and 2021). Receptor libraries were prepared by multiplex PCR. The instrument was an Illumina HiSeq 2000. TCR beta CDR3 regions were amplified from RNA transcripts. A first-round RT-PCR of the TCR CDR3 used the HTBI primer set with the Qiagen OneStep RT-PCR kit. The public reads were quality trimmed at Q25 with fastp and then assembled into clones with MiXCR by TCRdb, keeping productive beta chains. Each CDR3 protein gets just one entry, which takes the most common genes and DNA from the rows behind it. In this sample the table shows hundreds of thousands of distinct CDR3 sequences, 35% to 55% of which occur a single time. In total, the top ten clones hold roughly 8.2% of the sample. The source material was peripheral blood or thyroid tissue (not recorded which). The receptors shown here come from a woman younger than 30 with Graves' hyperthyroidism. Donor details come from another sample of the same person, matched by shared clones.

This clonotype occurred many times. The rearrangement uses TRBV7-8 and TRBJ2-2; 10 nucleotides agree with TRBD2. CDR3 length: 16 amino acids. The V gene end was trimmed by 5 bases and the J gene end by 1 base; junction bases not matched to a gene: 4. Germline CDR1 is SGHVS and CDR2 is FQNEAQ. CDR3 DNA: TGTGCCAGCAGCCCTAGGACTAGCGGGAACACCGGGGAGCTGTTTTTT. It encodes CASSPRTSGNTGELFF.

The chain uses TRBV10-3 and TRBJ1-2; 7 bases agree with TRBD1. Germline V CDR1 and CDR2: ENHRY, SYGVKD. The CDR3 covers 15 residues. After removal of 5 bases from V and 2 bases from J, the junction contained 8 bases not matched to a gene. The CDR3 protein is CAISLTGHRNYGYTF. The DNA of the CDR3 is TGTGCCATCAGTTTGACAGGGCATAGGAACTATGGCTACACCTTC.

This clonotype was recorded many times. J is TRBJ1-3 and V is TRBV25-1; D unclear. Deletions cut 3 bases from V and 4 bases from J, with 4 bases between. Germline CDR1 reads MGHDK; CDR2 reads SYGVNS. This CDR3 has 12 residues. The CDR3 DNA follows: TGTGCCAGCAGTGAGGCCGGAAACACCATATATTTT. Protein: CASSEAGNTIYF.

The chain recombines TRBV5-1 with TRBJ2-7; TRBD1 agrees at 10 bases. The J segment lost 4 bases and the V segment lost 4 bases, leaving 8 bases of the junction unmatched. Germline loops: CDR1 SGHRS, CDR2 YFSETQ. The CDR3 spans 15 residues. Here the CDR3 DNA reads TGCGCCAGCAGCCTCGGGACAGGGGCCTATTACGAGCAGTACTTC. Residues: CASSLGTGAYYEQYF.

The gene calls are TRBV29-1 and TRBJ1-1; D perhaps matches TRBD1 (5 bases). This CDR3 contains 14 residues. V lost 8 bases and J 0 bases, leaving 16 bases between the germline ends. The germline CDR1 and CDR2 sequences are SQVTM and ANQGSEA. CDR3 DNA sequence: TGCAGCTTAGGAGGGGTTCTCATGAACACTGAAGCTTTCTTT. The encoded protein is CSLGGVLMNTEAFF.